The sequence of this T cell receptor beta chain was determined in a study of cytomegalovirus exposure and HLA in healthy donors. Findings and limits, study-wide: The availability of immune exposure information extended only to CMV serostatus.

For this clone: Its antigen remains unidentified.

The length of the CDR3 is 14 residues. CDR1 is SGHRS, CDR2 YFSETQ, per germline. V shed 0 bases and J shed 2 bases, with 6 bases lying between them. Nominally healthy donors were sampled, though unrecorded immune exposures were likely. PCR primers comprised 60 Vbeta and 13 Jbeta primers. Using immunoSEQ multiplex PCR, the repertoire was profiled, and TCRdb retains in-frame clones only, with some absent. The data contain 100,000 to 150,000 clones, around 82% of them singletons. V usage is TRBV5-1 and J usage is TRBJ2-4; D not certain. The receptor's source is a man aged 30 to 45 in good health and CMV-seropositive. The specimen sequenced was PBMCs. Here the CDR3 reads CASSLEAPKNIQYF. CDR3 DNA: TGCGCCAGCAGCTTGGAAGCGCCCAAAAACATTCAGTACTTC.